This T cell receptor (beta chain) was captured in a study of T-cell memory formation after mild COVID-19. Germline values: CDR1 SNHLY, CDR2 FYNNEI. CDR3 length: 11 residues. With 6 bases removed from V and 4 bases from J, the gap between germline ends came to 6 bases. TCRdb processed the 5' RACE reads anew with MiXCR; each CDR3 protein has one entry. The sample includes 250,000 or so distinct CDR3 sequences, 8.5% to 9.5% of them seen just once. The TCR originated in a man aged 18-30 years who had mild COVID-19 (a few samples of this study predate the infection). Cell type and time point are not known. The source material was PBMCs or a T cell subset sorted from them (not recorded which). The gene calls are TRBV2 and TRBJ2-5; the D gene is possibly TRBD2 (5 bases). CDR3 coding DNA: TGTGCCAGCAGGCGGGCAGAGACCCAGTACTTC. Protein product: CASRRAETQYF.